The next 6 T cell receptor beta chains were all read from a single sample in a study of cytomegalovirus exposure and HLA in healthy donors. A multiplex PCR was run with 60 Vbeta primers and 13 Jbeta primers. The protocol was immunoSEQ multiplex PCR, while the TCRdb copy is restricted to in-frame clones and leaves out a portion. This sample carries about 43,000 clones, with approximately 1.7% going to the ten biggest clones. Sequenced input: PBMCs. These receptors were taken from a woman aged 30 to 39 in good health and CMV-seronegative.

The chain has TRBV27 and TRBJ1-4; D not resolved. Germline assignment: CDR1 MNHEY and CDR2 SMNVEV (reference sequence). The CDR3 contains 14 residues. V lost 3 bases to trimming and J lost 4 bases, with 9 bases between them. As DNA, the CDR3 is TGTGCCAGCAGTTTCCACGGAGGTAATGAAAAACTGTTTTTT. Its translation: CASSFHGGNEKLFF.

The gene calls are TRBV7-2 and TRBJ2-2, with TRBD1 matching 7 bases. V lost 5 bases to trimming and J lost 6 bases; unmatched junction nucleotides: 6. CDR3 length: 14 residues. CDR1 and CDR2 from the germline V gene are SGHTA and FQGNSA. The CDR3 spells CASSPRTGPGELFF. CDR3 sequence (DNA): TGTGCCAGCAGCCCGAGGACAGGCCCCGGGGAGCTGTTTTTT.

The CDR3 protein is CASSDMLGGTLSYEQYF. DNA of the CDR3: TGTGCCAGCAGTGATATGCTCGGGGGGACACTGAGCTACGAGCAGTACTTC. The gene calls are TRBV6-1 and TRBJ2-7; D might be TRBD2 (7 bases). Between the trimmed V and J ends, which lost 3 bases and 3 bases, there was a span of 21 bases. The germline V gene has CDR1 MNHNS and CDR2 SASEGT. The CDR3 sequence is 17 residues long.

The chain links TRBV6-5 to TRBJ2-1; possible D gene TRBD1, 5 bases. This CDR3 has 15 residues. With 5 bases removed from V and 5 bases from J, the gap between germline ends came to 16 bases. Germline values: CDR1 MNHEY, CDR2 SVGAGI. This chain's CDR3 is CASSRQITADNEQFF. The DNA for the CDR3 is TGTGCCAGCAGTCGACAGATTACGGCCGACAATGAGCAGTTCTTC.

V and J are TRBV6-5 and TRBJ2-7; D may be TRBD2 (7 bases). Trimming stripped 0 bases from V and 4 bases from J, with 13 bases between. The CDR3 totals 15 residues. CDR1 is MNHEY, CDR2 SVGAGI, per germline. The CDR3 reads CASSYSGGRQYEQYF. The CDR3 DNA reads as TGTGCCAGCAGTTACTCGGGGGGGCGCCAGTACGAGCAGTACTTC.

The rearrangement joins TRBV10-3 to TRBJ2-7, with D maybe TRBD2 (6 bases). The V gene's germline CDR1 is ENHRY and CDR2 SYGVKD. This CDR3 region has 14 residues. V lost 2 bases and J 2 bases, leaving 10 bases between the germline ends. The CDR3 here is CAISEGGSTYEQYF. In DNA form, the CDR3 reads TGTGCCATCAGTGAGGGGGGGTCGACCTACGAGCAGTACTTC.